This T cell receptor beta chain appears in the sequencing data of a study of identical twins. The authors used template switching to add a universal primer site and gave cDNA unique molecular identifiers. TCRdb re-called the 5' RACE reads through MiXCR, storing one row per CDR3 protein. The sample holds 500,000 to 650,000 distinct CDR3 sequences, less than 9% seen once. From germline, CDR1 is MDHEN and CDR2 SYDVKM. The V and J ends lost 8 bases and 2 bases respectively, with 17 bases between them. CDR3 length: 15 amino acids. The data also belong to a second study, concerning yellow fever vaccine responses in identical twins.

The chain joins TRBV28 to TRBJ2-3, with a tentative D call TRBD1 (5 bases). The clonotype originates from a woman aged 18-35 years in good health. The sequencing sample was made of PBMCs. The CDR3 DNA reads as TGTGCCAGCGGAGACAAAATGACAGCCACAGATACGCAGTATTTT. Amino acids: CASGDKMTATDTQYF.